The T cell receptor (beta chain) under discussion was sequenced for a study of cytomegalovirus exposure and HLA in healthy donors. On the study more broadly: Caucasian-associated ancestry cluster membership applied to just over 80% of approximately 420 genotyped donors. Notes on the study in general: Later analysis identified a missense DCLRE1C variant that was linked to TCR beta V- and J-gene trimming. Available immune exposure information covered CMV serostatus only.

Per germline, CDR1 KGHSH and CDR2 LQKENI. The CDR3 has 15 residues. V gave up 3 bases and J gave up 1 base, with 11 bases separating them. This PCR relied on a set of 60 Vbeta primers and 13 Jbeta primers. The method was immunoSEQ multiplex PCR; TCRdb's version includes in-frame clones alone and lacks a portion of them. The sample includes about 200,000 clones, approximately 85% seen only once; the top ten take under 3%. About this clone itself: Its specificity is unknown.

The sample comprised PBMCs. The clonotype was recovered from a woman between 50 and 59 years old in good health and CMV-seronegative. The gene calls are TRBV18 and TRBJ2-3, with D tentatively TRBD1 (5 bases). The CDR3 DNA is TGTGCCAGCTCACCCGGCAGGGCCCGCACAGATACGCAGTATTTT. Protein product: CASSPGRARTDTQYF.